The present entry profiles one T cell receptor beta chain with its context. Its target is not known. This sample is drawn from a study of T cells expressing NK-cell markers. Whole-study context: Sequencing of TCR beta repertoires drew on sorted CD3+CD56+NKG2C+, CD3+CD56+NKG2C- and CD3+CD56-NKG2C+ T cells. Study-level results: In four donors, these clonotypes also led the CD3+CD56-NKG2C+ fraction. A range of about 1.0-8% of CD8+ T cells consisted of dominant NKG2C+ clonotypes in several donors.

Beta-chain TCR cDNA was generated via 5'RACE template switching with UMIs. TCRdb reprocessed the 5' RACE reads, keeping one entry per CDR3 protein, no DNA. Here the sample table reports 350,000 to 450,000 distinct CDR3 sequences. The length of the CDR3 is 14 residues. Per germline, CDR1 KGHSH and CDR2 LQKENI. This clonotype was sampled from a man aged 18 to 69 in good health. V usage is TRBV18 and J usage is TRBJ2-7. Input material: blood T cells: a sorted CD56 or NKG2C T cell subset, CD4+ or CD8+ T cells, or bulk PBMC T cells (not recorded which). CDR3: CASSPTGTTYEQYF.